The 24 T cell receptor beta chains reported below all come from one sample, sequenced in a study of T cell repertoires in ileal Crohn's disease. Data came from immunoSEQ multiplex PCR; TCRdb stores just in-frame clones and leaves some out. Of more than 15,000 clones in the sample, over 80% were seen once. The sample comprised ileal tissue. All receptors derive from an adult with Crohn's disease.

This chain joins TRBV7-9 and TRBJ2-5; 7 bases align to TRBD1. The V gene's germline CDR1 is SEHNR and CDR2 FQNEAQ (reference sequence). This CDR3 region has 15 residues. The J segment lost 5 bases and the V segment lost 2 bases, leaving 8 bases of the junction unmatched. DNA for the CDR3: TGTGCCAGCAGCTTAACCAGACAGGGCCGGGAGACCCAGTACTTC. As protein: CASSLTRQGRETQYF.

The gene calls are TRBV5-1 and TRBJ2-3; 8 bases are shared with TRBD2. CDR3 length: 13 amino acids. Germline values: CDR1 SGHRS, CDR2 YFSETQ. V lost 5 bases, J lost 1 base, and 0 bases stayed unmatched. DNA for the CDR3: TGCGCCAGCAGGACTAGCGGCACAGATACGCAGTATTTT. Its translation is CASRTSGTDTQYF.

The chain uses TRBV29-1 and TRBJ1-2; 7 positions agree with TRBD1. The CDR3 runs 12 residues. CDR1 is SQVTM and CDR2 is ANQGSEA in the germline V gene. After removal of 4 bases from V and 5 bases from J, the junction contained 4 bases not matched to a gene. CDR3 DNA: TGCAGCGTTGGGGGGACAGAATATGGCTACACCTTC. This sequence encodes CSVGGTEYGYTF. Combining the CDR3 with reference TRBV29-1 and TRBJ1-2 gives the whole variable domain SAVISQKPSRDICQRGTSLTIQCQVDSQVTMMFWYRQQPGQSLTLIATANQGSEATYESGFVIDKFPISRPNLTFSTLTVSNMSPEDSSIYLCSVGGTEYGYTFGSGTRLTVV.

V is TRBV7-2 and J is TRBJ2-3, with TRBD2 identical over 13 bases. The trim removed 8 bases at V and 3 bases at J, leaving 2 bases unmatched. In germline, CDR1 is SGHTA, CDR2 FQGNSA. This CDR3 comprises 14 residues. This CDR3 reads CASETSGGTDTQYF. The CDR3 bases are TGTGCCAGCGAGACTAGCGGGGGGACAGATACGCAGTATTTT. The whole variable domain, remainder taken from reference TRBV7-2 and TRBJ2-3, is GAGVSQSPSNKVTEKGKDVELRCDPISGHTALYWYRQSLGQGLEFLIYFQGNSAPDKSGLPSDRFSAERTGGSVSTLTIQRTQQEDSAVYLCASETSGGTDTQYFGPGTRLTVL.

The chain carries TRBV19 and TRBJ1-1; 7 positions agree with TRBD1. Unmatched junction bases numbered 9, after V lost 7 bases and J lost 1 base. CDR1 LNHDA and CDR2 SQIVND come from the germline V gene (reference sequence). The CDR3 extends over 15 amino acids. The CDR3 protein is CASTTSHRGNTEAFF. DNA of the CDR3: TGTGCCAGTACCACCAGTCACAGGGGGAACACTGAAGCTTTCTTT.

This clone was observed a few times. V and J are TRBV5-1 and TRBJ1-1; possible D gene TRBD1, 5 bases. Germline CDR1 SGHRS, CDR2 YFSETQ. The CDR3 consists of 11 residues. Trimming left V 3 bases short and J 9 bases short, with 9 bases between. CDR3 in amino acids: CASSWGDKAFF. Here the CDR3 DNA reads TGCGCCAGCAGCTGGGGGGATAAAGCTTTCTTT.

The J gene is TRBJ1-2, the V gene TRBV5-4; TRBD1 matches at 10 bases. With 4 bases clipped from V and 2 bases from J, the junction kept 8 bases outside the gene matches. Germline V gene lookup returns CDR1 SGHNT and CDR2 YYREEE (reference sequence). The CDR3 runs to 16 residues. DNA for the CDR3: TGTGCCAGCAGCCCAGCTGGGGGACAGGGGAACTATGGCTACACCTTC. Its protein is CASSPAGGQGNYGYTF.

This clone was counted only a few times. The chain joins TRBV7-9 to TRBJ1-6; 10 bases fit TRBD1. The CDR3 loop spans 14 amino acids. Germline CDR1 SEHNR, CDR2 FQNEAQ (reference sequence). Unmatched junction bases numbered 6, after V lost 5 bases and J lost 11 bases. CDR3 protein: CASSLGTGDPPLHF. CDR3 in DNA: TGTGCCAGCAGCCTTGGGACAGGGGACCCACCCCTCCACTTT.

This chain joins TRBV28 and TRBJ2-2, with TRBD2 matching 11 bases. Germline CDR1 reads MDHEN; CDR2 reads SYDVKM. This CDR3 is 14 amino acids long. The junction had 2 bases not matched to a gene; V was cut back by 6 bases and J by 5 bases. The chain's CDR3 is CASRGTSGTGELFF. CDR3 nucleotide sequence: TGTGCCAGCAGGGGGACTAGCGGAACCGGGGAGCTGTTTTTT.

The V call is TRBV27, the J call TRBJ2-1, with no clear D. Trimming took 6 bases from V and 6 from J, leaving 12 bases between them. The CDR3 is made up of 13 amino acids. Germline V gene sequence: CDR1 MNHEY, CDR2 SMNVEV (reference sequence). The CDR3 protein is CASRSAILNEQFF. The CDR3 coding sequence is TGTGCCAGCAGGAGTGCGATACTCAATGAGCAGTTCTTC.

There are a few counts of this clone. V gene TRBV5-1 combines with J gene TRBJ2-5; 7 bases agree with TRBD1. The CDR3 extends over 15 amino acids. V gave up 0 bases and J gave up 5 bases; unmatched junction bases: 7. From germline, CDR1 is SGHRS and CDR2 YFSETQ. CDR3 sequence reads: CASSLGQGIVETQYF. CDR3 DNA: TGCGCCAGCAGCTTGGGACAGGGAATTGTTGAGACCCAGTACTTC.

This clone was recorded only once. The chain couples TRBV7-8 to TRBJ2-7; D gene uncertain. Trimming left V 4 bases short and J 0 bases short, with 16 bases between. The CDR3 extends over 16 amino acids. Germline CDR1 is SGHVS and CDR2 is FQNEAQ. CDR3 bases: TGTGCCAGCAGCTCATCTGTACGTGACAACTCCTACGAGCAGTACTTC. Translation: CASSSSVRDNSYEQYF.

CDR3 sequence reads: CASSEGATGTQYF. Written as DNA, the CDR3 is TGCGCCAGCAGTGAGGGGGCGACCGGGACCCAGTACTTC. This chain joins TRBV10-2 and TRBJ2-5; perhaps TRBD1 as D (5 bases). The germline V gene encodes CDR1 WSHSY and CDR2 SAAADI. The CDR3 has 13 residues. Trimming took off 2 bases at V and 7 bases at J, with 11 bases between the two ends.

The chain couples TRBV6-1 to TRBJ2-7; D is perhaps TRBD1 (6 bases). The germline gives CDR1 MNHNS, CDR2 SASEGT. The CDR3 covers 14 residues. V was shortened by 5 bases and J by 6 bases, with 17 bases between the two germline ends. The CDR3 nucleotides are TGTGCCAGCAGTCGACAGGTTGCCTCTTCCGAGCAGTACTTC. It translates to CASSRQVASSEQYF.

This chain links TRBV6-5 with TRBJ1-5; D uncertain. CDR1 and CDR2 from the germline V gene are MNHEY and SVGAGI. CDR3 size: 14 residues. With 4 bases removed from V and 2 bases from J, the gap between germline ends came to 9 bases. DNA for the CDR3: TGTGCCAGCAGTTCTAACGAGGGCAATCAGCCCCAGCATTTT. This translates into CASSSNEGNQPQHF.

The rearrangement uses TRBV10-3 and TRBJ2-7; 9 bases are shared with TRBD1. The trim removed 3 bases at V and 0 bases at J, leaving 6 bases unmatched. The germline V gene has CDR1 ENHRY and CDR2 SYGVKD. This CDR3 contains 16 residues. The CDR3 here is CAISDSEQGASYEQYF. The CDR3 coding sequence is TGTGCCATCAGTGATTCGGAACAGGGGGCCTCCTACGAGCAGTACTTC.

The CDR3 DNA follows: TGTGCCAGCCGACAGGGTTCCCGTGAAAAACTGTTTTTT. It is translated as CASRQGSREKLFF. This chain links TRBV6-5 with TRBJ1-4, with 7 bases matching TRBD1. The CDR3 covers 13 residues. With V trimmed by 8 bases and J by 7 bases, 7 bases remained unmatched. CDR1 MNHEY and CDR2 SVGAGI come from the germline V gene.

V and J are TRBV4-1 and TRBJ1-5; 8 bases fit TRBD1. The CDR3 covers 13 residues. V lost 3 bases to trimming and J lost 11 bases; unmatched junction nucleotides: 6. CDR1 and CDR2 (germline): MGHRA, YSYEKL. The CDR3 region has the DNA TGCGCCAGCAGCCAGGGACAGGCTCTGACCCAGCATTTT. This sequence encodes CASSQGQALTQHF.

The rearrangement joins TRBV6-5 to TRBJ1-1; 8 bases are shared with TRBD1. This CDR3 is 15 amino acids long. The V gene end was trimmed by 7 bases and the J gene end by 4 bases; junction bases not matched to a gene: 11. Germline values: CDR1 MNHEY, CDR2 SVGAGI. CDR3 in DNA: TGTGCCAGCACCTCCCCAGGGGGCATGGGCACTGAAGCTTTCTTT. Amino acids: CASTSPGGMGTEAFF.

CDR3 in amino acids: CASSPDRASSPLHF. In DNA, the CDR3 is TGTGCCAGCAGCCCTGACAGGGCAAGTTCACCCCTCCACTTT. V gene TRBV7-9 combines with J gene TRBJ1-6; 7 nucleotides align to TRBD1. With 5 bases clipped from V and 9 bases from J, the junction kept 7 bases outside the gene matches. Germline V gives CDR1 SEHNR, CDR2 FQNEAQ (reference sequence). There are 14 residues in the CDR3.

This clone was recorded a few times. The rearrangement uses TRBV19 and TRBJ1-5, with TRBD1 matching over 9 bases. With 7 bases clipped from V and 5 bases from J, the junction kept 12 bases outside the gene matches. CDR1 is LNHDA, CDR2 SQIVND, per germline (reference sequence). The CDR3 runs to 16 residues. As DNA, the CDR3 is TGTGCCAGTACCTTACTGGACAGGGGATATGATCAGCCCCAGCATTTT. It encodes CASTLLDRGYDQPQHF.

The count of this clone is one. The CDR3 nucleotides read TGTGCCAGTAGTGCCGGGATCGGGGGGCCGTACTATGGCTACACCTTC. Amino acid sequence: CASSAGIGGPYYGYTF. The V and J genes are TRBV19 and TRBJ1-2; a weak D match, TRBD1 (6 bases). V lost 5 bases to trimming and J lost 3 bases, with 19 bases between them. The CDR3 is made up of 16 amino acids. Looked up from germline, CDR1 is LNHDA and CDR2 is SQIVND (reference sequence).

The chain has TRBV5-1 and TRBJ2-7; 8 bases are shared with TRBD1. CDR3 size: 20 residues. J lost 0 bases, V lost 1 base, and 18 bases had no gene match. In germline, CDR1 is SGHRS, CDR2 YFSETQ. The CDR3 reads CASSLFPRTGPDSVSYEQYF. The CDR3 DNA reads TGCGCCAGCAGCTTGTTCCCCCGGACAGGGCCCGATAGCGTCTCCTACGAGCAGTACTTC.

The V call is TRBV5-5, the J call TRBJ1-1; D uncertain. With 2 bases removed from V and 11 bases from J, the gap between germline ends came to 13 bases. Germline lookup yields CDR1 SGHKS and CDR2 YYEKEE (reference sequence). The CDR3 consists of 12 residues. CDR3 sequence reads: CASSFDPPGAFF. As DNA, the CDR3 is TGTGCCAGCAGCTTTGACCCCCCGGGGGCTTTCTTT.